This section outlines one T cell receptor (beta chain) sequence together with its context. Alpha and beta chains were covered, as first-strand cDNA relied on TRAV- and TRBV-specific primers. PCR amplification of the TCRs was performed with Phusion for 15 to 25 PCR cycles, and it relied on a constant-region primer together with a V-primer adapter. The authors amplified isolated mRNA by in vitro transcription. TCRdb re-derived calls from the reads in MiXCR, one entry per CDR3 protein. The data show about 10,000 distinct CDR3 sequences, with around three fifths seen just once and about 11% held by the top ten. With 4 bases removed from V and 4 bases from J, the gap between germline ends came to 14 bases. The CDR3 has 14 amino acids. Germline V gene sequence: CDR1 SGHRS, CDR2 YFSETQ. The data are from a study of low-dose radiotherapy and immunotherapy resistance in tumors. Overall study: With fractions of 0.5 Gy given every 2 weeks, Cohort 1 accumulated a total of 6.5 Gy. The treatment that patients received was intravenous nivolumab 240 mg every two weeks plus ipilimumab 1 mg/kg every six weeks. Aspirin was administered orally at 300 mg daily for four cycles, commencing on cycle 1 day 1.

This clonotype was sampled from a human donor with advanced metastatic prostate, ovarian, gallbladder or colorectal cancer (not recorded which). This table probably holds off-target reads from a library built for another chain. J is TRBJ1-2 and V is TRBV5-1; the D is unclear. The CDR3: CASSTTAGSYGYTF. In nucleotides, the CDR3 is TGCGCCAGCAGCACTACGGCCGGGAGCTATGGCTACACCTTC.